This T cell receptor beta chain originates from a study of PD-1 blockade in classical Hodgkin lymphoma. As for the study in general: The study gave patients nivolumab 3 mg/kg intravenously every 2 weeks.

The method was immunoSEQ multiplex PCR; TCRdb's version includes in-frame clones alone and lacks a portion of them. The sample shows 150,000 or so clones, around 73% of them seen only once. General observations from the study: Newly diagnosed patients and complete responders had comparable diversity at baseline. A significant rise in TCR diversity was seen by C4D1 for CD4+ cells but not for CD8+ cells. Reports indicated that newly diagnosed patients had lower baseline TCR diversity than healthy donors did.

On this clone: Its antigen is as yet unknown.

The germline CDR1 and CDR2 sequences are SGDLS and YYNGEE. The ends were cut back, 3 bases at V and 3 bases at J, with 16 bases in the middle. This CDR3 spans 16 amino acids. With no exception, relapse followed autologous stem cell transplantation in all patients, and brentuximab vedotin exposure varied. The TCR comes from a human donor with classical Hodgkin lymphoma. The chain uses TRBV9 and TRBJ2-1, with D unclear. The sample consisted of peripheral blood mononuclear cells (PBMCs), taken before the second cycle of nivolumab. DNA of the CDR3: TGTGCCAGCAGCGCGACAACTGGAAGGAACTACAATGAGCAGTTCTTC. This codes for CASSATTGRNYNEQFF.